These T cell receptor beta chains were read from a single sample in a study of blood T cell repertoires in COVID-19. The assay was immunoSEQ multiplex PCR, and TCRdb's table has in-frame clones only and misses some. Altogether roughly 79,000 clones are present, roughly 80% being singletons, with the ten largest covering approximately 5.8%. The sample was peripheral blood. The receptors were gathered from a man aged 60 to 69 with active or convalescent COVID-19. The CDR3 runs from the conserved cysteine through the conserved F or W. A D gene is named only where the DNA matches it firmly. Clone size is not always given. Where it is, it says once, few, many or a class for expanded clones.

abundance	v_gene	d_gene	j_gene	CDR3nt	CDR3aa
.	TRBV6-2/TRBV6-3	TRBD1	TRBJ2-5	TGTGCCAGCAGTAGTGGACAGGTCGAAGAGACCCAGTACTTC	CASSSGQVEETQYF
.	TRBV30	.	TRBJ1-1	TGTGCCTGGAGTGTAATGAGTAATGAAGCTTTCTTT	CAWSVMSNEAFF
.	TRBV7-2	TRBD1	TRBJ1-4	TGTGCCAGCAGCGGTAGACAGGGGAGGGAAAAACTGTTTTTT	CASSGRQGREKLFF
.	TRBV9	.	TRBJ2-7	TGTGCCAGCAGCCCAGGACAGTGGGGCTACGAGCAGTACTTC	CASSPGQWGYEQYF
few	TRBV15	TRBD1	TRBJ2-1	TGTGCCACCAGCCAGCGACAGGGCTCCTACAATGAGCAGTTCTTC	CATSQRQGSYNEQFF
.	TRBV5-6	.	TRBJ1-4	TGTGCCAGCAGCTTGCGGCAGGGAGGTGAAAAACTGTTTTTT	CASSLRQGGEKLFF
.	TRBV7-2	.	TRBJ1-3	TGTGCCAGCAGCTTGGGCGGGGTCTCTGGAAACACCATATATTTT	CASSLGGVSGNTIYF
.	TRBV3-1/TRBV3-2	.	TRBJ2-7	TGTGCCAGCAGGGAAGGGGGGGGAACCTACGAGCAGTACTTC	CASREGGGTYEQYF
.	TRBV7-2	TRBD1	TRBJ2-1	TGTGCCAGCAGCCCCCAACAGGGGCCTTACAATGAGCAGTTCTTC	CASSPQQGPYNEQFF
.	TRBV9	TRBD2	TRBJ2-1	TGTGCCAGCAGCGTACCTGTGGCGGGGGGAATTTACAATGAGCAGTTCTTC	CASSVPVAGGIYNEQFF
.	TRBV29-1	TRBD1	TRBJ2-7	TGCAGCGTCGGACAGGGGGCGCATAACGAGCAGTACTTC	CSVGQGAHNEQYF
once	TRBV19	.	TRBJ1-1	TGTGCCAGTAGACCCCAGGTCTTTGGGGCTATGAACACTGAAGCTTTCTTT	CASRPQVFGAMNTEAFF
.	TRBV23-1	TRBD1	TRBJ2-3	TGCGCCAGCACCACAGGGGTGCGGGTTGGGCCAGATACGCAGTATTTT	CASTTGVRVGPDTQYF
.	TRBV30	TRBD1	TRBJ1-3	TGTGCCTGGACCGGGACAGGGGCTGGAAACACCATATATTTT	CAWTGTGAGNTIYF
.	TRBV7-2	.	TRBJ2-5	TGTGCCAGCAGCTTAGCGCTTACCCCGGGAGAGACCCAGTACTTC	CASSLALTPGETQYF
.	TRBV9	TRBD1	TRBJ2-1	TGTGCCAGCAGCCAAGAATCCGGGACAGGGAATGGAAATGAGCAGTTCTTC	CASSQESGTGNGNEQFF
.	TRBV5-3	TRBD2	TRBJ2-1	TGTGCCAGAAGACCGAGCGGGGGCCACAATGAGCAGTTCTTC	CARRPSGGHNEQFF
.	TRBV5-6	.	TRBJ2-3	TGTGCCAGCAGCTTTATGCGGGCCCGCACAGATACGCAGTATTTT	CASSFMRARTDTQYF
.	TRBV19	.	TRBJ2-2	TGTGCCAGTACCCTTCCGGGACTCCCTCCCGGGGAGCTGTTTTTT	CASTLPGLPPGELFF
few	TRBV24-1	.	TRBJ2-2	TGTGCCACCAGTCCAAGTTCGGGTTTCAGCCCCGGGGAGCTGTTTTTT	CATSPSSGFSPGELFF
few	TRBV6-5	.	TRBJ1-4	TGTGCCAGCAGTTACTCTGCGGCCCTTCCTGAAAAACTGTTTTTT	CASSYSAALPEKLFF
.	TRBV7-8	.	TRBJ1-1	TGTGCCAGCAGCTTAACGAACGGGGGCACTGAAGCTTTCTTT	CASSLTNGGTEAFF
.	TRBV3-1/TRBV3-2	.	TRBJ1-4	TGTGCCAGCAGCCAATGGCAGGAGGAGGGGGAAAAACTGTTTTTT	CASSQWQEEGEKLFF
.	TRBV7-9	TRBD2	TRBJ2-3	TGTGCCAGCAGCAATAGCGGGGGGGCGGGCACAGATACGCAGTATTTT	CASSNSGGAGTDTQYF
.	TRBV6-6	.	TRBJ2-7	TGTGCCAGCAGTAGGGGCGAGGAGCAGTACTTC	CASSRGEEQYF
.	TRBV7-9	TRBD1	TRBJ2-7	TGTGCCAGCAGCCACGAGACAGGGGGGCTCCACGAGCAGTACTTC	CASSHETGGLHEQYF
.	TRBV29-1	.	TRBJ1-1	TGCAGCGTCCGACAGGCCCAAAACACTGAAGCTTTCTTT	CSVRQAQNTEAFF